A selection of T cell receptor beta chains follows, all from one sample in a study of radiotherapy plus CTLA-4 blockade in lung cancer. Sequencing was performed with immunoSEQ multiplex PCR; in TCRdb, only in-frame clones are kept and a portion is missing. The profile covers under 110,000 clones, with approximately 81% appearing a single time and about 2.2% taken by the ten largest. Material: peripheral blood, obtained from a patient treated with radiotherapy plus ipilimumab. All receptors come from a human donor with non-small cell lung cancer that progressed on radiotherapy plus ipilimumab. Some clones in this sample may be carry-over from other donors' samples. Both conserved end residues are part of each CDR3. The order of the fields is J gene, V gene, CDR3 protein.

>TRBJ1-2|TRBV21-1
CASSSRSTGGEGYTF
>TRBJ2-7|TRBV18
CATSRGTGRNEQYF
>TRBJ2-7|TRBV7-3
CASSLNREYEQYF
>TRBJ2-3|TRBV6-6
CASSRDGWGTDTQYF
>TRBJ2-1|TRBV5-1
CASSAPGTGSHNEQFF
>TRBJ2-3|TRBV5-4
CASSLNTDTQYF
>TRBJ2-7|TRBV11-2
CASSLQQGNEQYF
>TRBJ2-5|TRBV5-1
CASRSLPGGQETQYF
>TRBJ1-1|TRBV4-3
CASSHIGEITEAFF
>TRBJ2-3|TRBV7-3
CASSGNGGVDTQYF
>TRBJ1-2|TRBV7-9
CASSLTREYGYTF
>TRBJ2-7|TRBV7-2
CASSPRDRTYEQYF
>TRBJ2-7|TRBV15
CATSSLYEQYF
>TRBJ2-7|TRBV2
CASRGDGYEQYF
>TRBJ1-1|TRBV9
CASTKIRANTEAFF
>TRBJ1-2|TRBV6-5
CASSYSNRYGYTF
>TRBJ2-5|TRBV11-3
CASSIGLAGEETQYF
>TRBJ2-1|TRBV5-6
CASLWRGGGIYNEQFF
>TRBJ1-5|TRBV18
CASSPTGGADSNQPQHF
>TRBJ2-5|TRBV5-6
CASSSYTGEETQYF
>TRBJ2-5|TRBV29-1
CSASRTFRQETQYF
>TRBJ2-5|TRBV2
CASRALAGATHIETQYF
>TRBJ1-1|TRBV29-1
CSVEDRGHPNTEAFF
>TRBJ1-1|TRBV4-3
CASSYRPGTGNTEAFF
>TRBJ2-5|TRBV18
CASSLQEEETQYF
>TRBJ2-3|TRBV30
CAWSLVGTDTQYF
>TRBJ2-7|TRBV19
CASSADWHYEQYF
>TRBJ1-1|TRBV19
CASSTLYTEAFF
>TRBJ2-7|TRBV7-2
CASSFKASGVPSYEQYF
>TRBJ1-1|TRBV6-1
CASRLQTEAFF
>TRBJ1-1|TRBV27
CASSFSLHSGQNTEAFF
>TRBJ2-5|TRBV7-9
CASSLGAAGGGQETQYF
>TRBJ2-1|TRBV18
CASSPSSVSTTIF
>TRBJ2-5|TRBV7-8
CASSGGSRGGRETQYF
>TRBJ2-5|TRBV6-1
CASMLRTLPRETQYF